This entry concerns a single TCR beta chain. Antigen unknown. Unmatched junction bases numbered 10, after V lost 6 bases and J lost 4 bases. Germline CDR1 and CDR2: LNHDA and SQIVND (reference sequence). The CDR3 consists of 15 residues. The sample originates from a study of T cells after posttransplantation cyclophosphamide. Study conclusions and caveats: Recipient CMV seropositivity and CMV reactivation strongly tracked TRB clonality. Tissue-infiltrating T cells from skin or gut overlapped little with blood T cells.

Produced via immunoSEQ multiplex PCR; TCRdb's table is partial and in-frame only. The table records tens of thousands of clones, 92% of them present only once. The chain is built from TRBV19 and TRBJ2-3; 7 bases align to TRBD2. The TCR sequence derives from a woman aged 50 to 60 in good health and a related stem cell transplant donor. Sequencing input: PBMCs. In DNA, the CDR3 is TGTGCCAGTAGCAGAAGCCGTGGGGGGGCAGATACGCAGTATTTT. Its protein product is CASSRSRGGADTQYF.